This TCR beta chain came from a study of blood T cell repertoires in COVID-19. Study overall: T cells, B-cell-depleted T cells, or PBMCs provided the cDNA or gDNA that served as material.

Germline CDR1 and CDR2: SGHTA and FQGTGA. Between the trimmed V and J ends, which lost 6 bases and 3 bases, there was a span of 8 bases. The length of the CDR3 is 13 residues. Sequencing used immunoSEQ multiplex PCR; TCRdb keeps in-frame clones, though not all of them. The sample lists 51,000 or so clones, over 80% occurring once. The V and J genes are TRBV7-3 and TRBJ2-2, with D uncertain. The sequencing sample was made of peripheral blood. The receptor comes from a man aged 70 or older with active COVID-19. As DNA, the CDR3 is TGTGCCAGCAGGCTAGTTGACACCGGGGAGCTGTTTTTT. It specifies CASRLVDTGELFF.